The clone carrying this T cell receptor beta chain was seen at least ten times. The target antigen is unknown. This sample is drawn from a study of human T cells and chemical hapten exposure. Overall study findings and caveats: No alteration of TCRs above 1 in 1000 frequency was seen with DPC sensitization.

TCRdb re-called the RACE reads with MiXCR, one entry per CDR3 protein. The profile shows about 40,000 distinct CDR3 sequences, 10% to 13% of them singletons. The ends were cut back, 5 bases at V and 5 bases at J, with 12 bases in the middle. The CDR3 length is 12 residues. Looked up from germline, CDR1 is SQVTM and CDR2 is ANQGSEA. Time point defined: pre-sensitization, week 0. The sample's treatment: therapeutic diphenylcyclopropenone sensitization with weekly scalp DPC. This receptor was taken from a man aged 25-45 years with alopecia areata. Some clones in this sample may be carry-over from other donors' samples. Specimen: whole blood, collected in connection with sensitization to the hapten diphenylcyclopropenone (DPC). The chain couples TRBV29-1 to TRBJ2-5, with D maybe TRBD1 (5 bases). The chain's CDR3 is CSVPAGSETQYF. In nucleotides, the CDR3 is TGCAGCGTTCCGGCAGGGTCGGAGACCCAGTACTTC. Full variable domain (missing parts from reference TRBV29-1 and TRBJ2-5): SAVISQKPSRDICQRGTSLTIQCQVDSQVTMMFWYRQQPGQSLTLIATANQGSEATYESGFVIDKFPISRPNLTFSTLTVSNMSPEDSSIYLCSVPAGSETQYFGPGTRLLVL.